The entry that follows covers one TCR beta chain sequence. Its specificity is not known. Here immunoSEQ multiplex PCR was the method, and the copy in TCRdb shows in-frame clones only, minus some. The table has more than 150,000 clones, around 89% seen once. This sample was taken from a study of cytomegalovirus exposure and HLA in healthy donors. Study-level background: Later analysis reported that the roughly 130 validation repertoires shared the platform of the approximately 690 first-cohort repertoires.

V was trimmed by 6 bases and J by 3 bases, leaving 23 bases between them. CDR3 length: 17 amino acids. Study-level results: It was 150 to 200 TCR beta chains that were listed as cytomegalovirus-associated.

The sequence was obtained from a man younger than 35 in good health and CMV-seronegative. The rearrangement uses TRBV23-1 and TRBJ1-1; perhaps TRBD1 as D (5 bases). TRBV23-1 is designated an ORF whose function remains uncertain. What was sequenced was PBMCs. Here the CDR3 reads CASRTRDWGRRHTEAFF. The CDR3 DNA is TGCGCCAGCAGAACCCGGGACTGGGGGAGGCGTCACACTGAAGCTTTCTTT.